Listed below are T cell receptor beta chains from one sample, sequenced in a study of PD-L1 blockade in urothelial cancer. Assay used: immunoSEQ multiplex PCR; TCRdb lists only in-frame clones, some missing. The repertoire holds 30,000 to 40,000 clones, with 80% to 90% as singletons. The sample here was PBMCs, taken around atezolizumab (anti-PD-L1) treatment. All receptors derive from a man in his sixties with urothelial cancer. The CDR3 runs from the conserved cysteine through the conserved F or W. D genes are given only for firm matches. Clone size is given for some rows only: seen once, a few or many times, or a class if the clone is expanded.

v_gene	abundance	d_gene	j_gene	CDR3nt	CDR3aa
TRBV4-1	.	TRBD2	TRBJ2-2	TGCGCCAGCAGCGCCGACCGACTAGCGGTGAACACCGGGGAGCTGTTTTTT	CASSADRLAVNTGELFF
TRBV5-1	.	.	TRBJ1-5	TGCGCCAGCAGCTTGGGAGCTTCGCAGGGCAATCAGCCCCAGCATTTT	CASSLGASQGNQPQHF
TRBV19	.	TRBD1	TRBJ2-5	TGTGCCAGTAGTAAGAACAGGGGAGAGACCCAGTACTTC	CASSKNRGETQYF
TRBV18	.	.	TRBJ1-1	TGTGCCAGCTCAGAGACTCCGAACACTGAAGCTTTCTTT	CASSETPNTEAFF
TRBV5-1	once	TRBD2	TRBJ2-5	TGCGCCAGCAGCCGTACGGGGGGGCTGGGTGAGACCCAGTACTTC	CASSRTGGLGETQYF
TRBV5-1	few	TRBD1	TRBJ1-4	TGCGCCAGCAGCTTCAGGCAGGGGGACTCTAATGAAAAACTGTTTTTT	CASSFRQGDSNEKLFF
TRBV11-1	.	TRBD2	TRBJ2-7	TGTGCCAGCAGCTTACTAGCGGTACACGAGCAGTACTTC	CASSLLAVHEQYF
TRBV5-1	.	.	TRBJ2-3	TGCGCCAGCAGTAGAGACTCCATAACAGATACGCAGTATTTT	CASSRDSITDTQYF
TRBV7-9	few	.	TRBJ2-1	TGTGCCAGCAGCTCAACCTGGCTGCGGGGACGAAATGAGCAGTTCTTC	CASSSTWLRGRNEQFF
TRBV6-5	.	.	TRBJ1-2	TGTGCCAGCAGTTACTCCCAGGGCTATGGCTACACCTTC	CASSYSQGYGYTF
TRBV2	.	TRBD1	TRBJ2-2	TGTGCCAGCAGTGAGGGGACAGGGGTGGCCACCGGGGAGCTGTTTTTT	CASSEGTGVATGELFF
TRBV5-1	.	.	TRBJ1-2	TGCGCCAGCAGCCCCGAGGGCCAGCCGTTCTATGGCTACACCTTC	CASSPEGQPFYGYTF
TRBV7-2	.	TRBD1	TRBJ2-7	TGTGCCAGCAGCTTAGTCTGGGACAGCGATTACGAGCAGTACTTC	CASSLVWDSDYEQYF
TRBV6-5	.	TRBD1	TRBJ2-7	TGTGCCAGCAGTTACTCCCGACAGGGTGGCTACGAGCAGTACTTC	CASSYSRQGGYEQYF
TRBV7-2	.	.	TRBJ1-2	TGTGCCAGCAGCTTAGAGGTCCTGGCAGGGGACCGTGGCTACACCTTC	CASSLEVLAGDRGYTF
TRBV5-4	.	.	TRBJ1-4	TGTGCCAGCAGCTTGGCTCAGGGGCCTAATGAAAAACTGTTTTTT	CASSLAQGPNEKLFF
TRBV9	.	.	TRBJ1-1	TGTGCCAGCAGCGCCCCCGGGGGTCGGGCTTTCTTT	CASSAPGGRAFF
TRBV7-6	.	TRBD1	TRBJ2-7	TGTGCCAGCAGCCTTGTAGGGGGACAGGGGTCCAACTCCTACGAGCAGTACTTC	CASSLVGGQGSNSYEQYF
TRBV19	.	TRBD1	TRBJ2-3	TGTGCCACCGGGACAGAGATTGCAGATACGCAGTATTTT	CATGTEIADTQYF
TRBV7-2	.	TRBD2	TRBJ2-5	TGTGCCAGCAGCCAAAGAGGAGCTAGCGGGGGGGCCTGGGAGACCCAGTACTTC	CASSQRGASGGAWETQYF
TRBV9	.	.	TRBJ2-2	TGTGCCAGCGAGGGACACCTGAACACCGGGGAGCTGTTTTTT	CASEGHLNTGELFF
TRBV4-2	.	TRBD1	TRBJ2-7	TGTGCCAGCAACGACTTTGGGACAGATCCCTACGAGCAGTACTTC	CASNDFGTDPYEQYF
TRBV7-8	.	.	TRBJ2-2	TGTGCCAGCAGACTGGGAGTAAAAGCAGAAAACACCGGGGAGCTGTTTTTT	CASRLGVKAENTGELFF
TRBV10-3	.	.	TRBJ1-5	TGTGCCATCAGTGAGGCGGGGGGTATCGTCAATCAGCCCCAGCATTTT	CAISEAGGIVNQPQHF
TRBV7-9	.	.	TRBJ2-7	TGTGCCAGCAGCCCGTCGGCGGTCTCCTACGAGCAGTACTTC	CASSPSAVSYEQYF
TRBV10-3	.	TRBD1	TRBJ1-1	TGTGCCATCAGTGAGTCTCAGGGGGGAGCTTTCTTT	CAISESQGGAFF
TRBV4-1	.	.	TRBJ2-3	TGCGCCAGCAGCCAAGATGGACTAAACACAGATACGCAGTATTTT	CASSQDGLNTDTQYF
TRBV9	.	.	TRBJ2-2	TGTGCCAGCAGCGTAGCCCAGGGGTGGACCGGGGAGCTGTTTTTT	CASSVAQGWTGELFF
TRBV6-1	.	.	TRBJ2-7	TGTGCCAGCAGTGAGTCTGGACAGTACTACGAGCAGTACTTC	CASSESGQYYEQYF
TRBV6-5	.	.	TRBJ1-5	TGTGCCAGCAGTTACTCAATAAGCAATCAGCCCCAGCATTTT	CASSYSISNQPQHF
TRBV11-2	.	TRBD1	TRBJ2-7	TGTGCCAGCAGCTTAGATCGTGCAGGGGGCGTCTACGAGCAGTACTTC	CASSLDRAGGVYEQYF
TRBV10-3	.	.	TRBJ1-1	TGTGCCATCACGACACGCATGAACACTGAAGCTTTCTTT	CAITTRMNTEAFF
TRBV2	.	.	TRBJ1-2	TGTGCCAGCTTTGGAATTGTCCAAGGGAGCGAGAACTATGGCTACACCTTC	CASFGIVQGSENYGYTF
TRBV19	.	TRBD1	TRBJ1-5	TGTGCCAGTAGTTCGACAGGGAATCAGCCCCAGCATTTT	CASSSTGNQPQHF
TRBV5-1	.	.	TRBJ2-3	TGCGCCAGCAGCCGGGGAGATAGCACAGATACGCAGTATTTT	CASSRGDSTDTQYF
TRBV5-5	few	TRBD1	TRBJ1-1	TGTGCCAGCAGCTTAATAACCTCAGGGGGCCGGACTGAAGCTTTCTTT	CASSLITSGGRTEAFF
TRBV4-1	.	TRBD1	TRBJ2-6	TGCGCCAGCAGCCAAGATCTACAGGGGGATTACTCTGGGGCCAACGTCCTGACTTTC	CASSQDLQGDYSGANVLTF
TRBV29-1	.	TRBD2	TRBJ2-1	TGCAGCGTTGAAGATCACCCGACTAGCGGGGGGGCAAATGAGCAGTTCTTC	CSVEDHPTSGGANEQFF
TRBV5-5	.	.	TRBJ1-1	TGTGCCAGCAGCTTGGCCAGCAGGGTTAACACTGAAGCTTTCTTT	CASSLASRVNTEAFF
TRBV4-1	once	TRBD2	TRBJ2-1	TGCGCCAGCAGCCAAGGACTAGCGGGAGCGAATGAGCAGTTCTTC	CASSQGLAGANEQFF
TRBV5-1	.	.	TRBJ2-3	TGCGCCAGCAGCTTGGACTCTCACTCCACAGATACGCAGTATTTT	CASSLDSHSTDTQYF
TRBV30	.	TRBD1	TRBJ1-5	TGTGCCTGGTCAAGGGACCCAAGCAGGGGGCCAAAGTATAGCAATCAGCCCCAGCATTTT	CAWSRDPSRGPKYSNQPQHF
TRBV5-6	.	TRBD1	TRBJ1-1	TGTGCCAGCAGTTCTTACAGGGGGCGGTTTGGGAACACTGAAGCTTTCTTT	CASSSYRGRFGNTEAFF
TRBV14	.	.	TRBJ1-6	TGTGCCAGCAGCCACACTGCCACTAATTCACCCCTCCACTTT	CASSHTATNSPLHF
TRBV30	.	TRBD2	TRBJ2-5	TGTGCCTGGAGCGCCCTAGGCGGGGGGAACCAAGAGACCCAGTACTTC	CAWSALGGGNQETQYF
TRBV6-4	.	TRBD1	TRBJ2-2	TGTGCCAGCAAGGACAGGGACACCGGGGAGCTGTTTTTT	CASKDRDTGELFF
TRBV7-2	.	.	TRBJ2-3	TGTGCCAGCAGCTTCCGGGACAAAAGCACAGATACGCAGTATTTT	CASSFRDKSTDTQYF
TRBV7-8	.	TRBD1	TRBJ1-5	TGTGCCAGCAGCCCTCAACAGGGGGCAAGCAATCAGCCCCAGCATTTT	CASSPQQGASNQPQHF
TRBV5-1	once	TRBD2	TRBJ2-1	TGCGCCAGCAGCTTGGGACTAGCGGGAGGAAATGGGAGGGAGTTCTTC	CASSLGLAGGNGREFF
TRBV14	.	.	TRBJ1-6	TGTGCCAGCAGCCAACTCCCCGGGGGTACCCTCCACTTT	CASSQLPGGTLHF
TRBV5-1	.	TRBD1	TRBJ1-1	TGCGCCAGCAGCTTGGACAGGGGATCGGCTTTCTTT	CASSLDRGSAFF
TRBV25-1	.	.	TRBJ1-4	TGTGCCACCACAGGGTCTACTAATGAAAAACTGTTTTTT	CATTGSTNEKLFF
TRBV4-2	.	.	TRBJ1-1	TGTGCCAGCAGCCGGGGGACAGAAGCTTTCTTT	CASSRGTEAFF
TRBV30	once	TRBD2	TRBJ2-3	TGTGCCTGCCGGGCTAGCGGGAATACAGATACGCAGTATTTT	CACRASGNTDTQYF
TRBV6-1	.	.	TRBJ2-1	TGTGCCAGCAGCTTGAGCCGCTACAATGAGCAGTTCTTC	CASSLSRYNEQFF
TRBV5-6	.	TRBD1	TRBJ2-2	TGTGCCAGCAGCTTATTTTTAGGGGGCGTCAACACCGGGGAGCTGTTTTTT	CASSLFLGGVNTGELFF
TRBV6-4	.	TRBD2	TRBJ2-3	TGTGCCAGCAGTGACTCGACTAGCGGGGGGGGAACAGATACGCAGTATTTT	CASSDSTSGGGTDTQYF
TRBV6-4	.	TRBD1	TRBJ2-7	TGTGCCATCCCCGAGGGACAGGGATTCTACGAGCAGTACTTC	CAIPEGQGFYEQYF